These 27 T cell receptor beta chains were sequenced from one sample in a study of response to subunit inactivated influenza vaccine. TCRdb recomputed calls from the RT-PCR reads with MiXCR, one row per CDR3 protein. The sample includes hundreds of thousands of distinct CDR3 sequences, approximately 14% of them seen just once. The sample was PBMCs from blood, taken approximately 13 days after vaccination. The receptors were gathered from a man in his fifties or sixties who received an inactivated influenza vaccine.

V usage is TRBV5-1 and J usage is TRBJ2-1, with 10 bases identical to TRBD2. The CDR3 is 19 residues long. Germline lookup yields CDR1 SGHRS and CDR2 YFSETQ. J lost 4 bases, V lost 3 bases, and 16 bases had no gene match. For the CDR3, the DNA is TGCGCCAGCAGCTCCCCCTCGGGAGCTAGCGGGGGTTGGTACAATGAGCAGTTCTTC. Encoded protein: CASSSPSGASGGWYNEQFF.

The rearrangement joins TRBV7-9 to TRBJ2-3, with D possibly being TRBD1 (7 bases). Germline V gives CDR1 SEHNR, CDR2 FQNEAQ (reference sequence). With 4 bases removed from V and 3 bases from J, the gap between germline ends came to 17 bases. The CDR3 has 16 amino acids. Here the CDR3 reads CASSSPRRGRTDTQYF. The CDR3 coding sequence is TGTGCCAGCAGCTCCCCCCGCAGGGGGAGGACAGATACGCAGTATTTT.

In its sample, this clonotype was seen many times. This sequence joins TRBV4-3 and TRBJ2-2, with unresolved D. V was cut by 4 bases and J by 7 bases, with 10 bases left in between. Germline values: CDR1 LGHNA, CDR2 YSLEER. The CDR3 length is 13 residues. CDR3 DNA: TGCGCCAGCAGCCCTGGGCCCATCGGGGAGCTGTTTTTT. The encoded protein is CASSPGPIGELFF.

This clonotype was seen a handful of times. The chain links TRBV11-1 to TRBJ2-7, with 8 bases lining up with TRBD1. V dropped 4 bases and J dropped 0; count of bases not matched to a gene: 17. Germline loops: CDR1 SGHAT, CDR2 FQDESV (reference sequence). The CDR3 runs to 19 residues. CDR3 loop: CASSCTTGDCATTSYEQYF. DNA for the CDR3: TGTGCCAGCAGCTGCACGACAGGGGACTGCGCTACTACCTCCTACGAGCAGTACTTC.

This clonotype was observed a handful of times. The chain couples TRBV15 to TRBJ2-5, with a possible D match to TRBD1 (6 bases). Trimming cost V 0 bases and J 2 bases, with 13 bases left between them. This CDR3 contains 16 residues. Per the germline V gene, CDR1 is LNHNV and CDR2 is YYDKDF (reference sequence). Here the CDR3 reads CATSRDTGTGQETQYF. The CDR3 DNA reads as TGTGCCACCAGCAGAGATACAGGGACGGGACAAGAGACCCAGTACTTC. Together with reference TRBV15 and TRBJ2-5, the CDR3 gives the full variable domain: DAMVIQNPRYQVTQFGKPVTLSCSQTLNHNVMYWYQQKSSQAPKLLFHYYDKDFNNEADTPDNFQSRRPNTSFCFLDIRSPGLGDTAMYLCATSRDTGTGQETQYFGPGTRLLVL.

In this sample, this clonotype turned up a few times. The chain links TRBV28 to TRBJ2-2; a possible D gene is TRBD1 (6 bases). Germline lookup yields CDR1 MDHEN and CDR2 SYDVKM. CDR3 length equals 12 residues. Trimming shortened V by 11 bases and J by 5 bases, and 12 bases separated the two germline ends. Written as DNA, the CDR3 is TGTGCCGCGAGGGGGTGGACCGGGGAGCTGTTTTTT. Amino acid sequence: CAARGWTGELFF. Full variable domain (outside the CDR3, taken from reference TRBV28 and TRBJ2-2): DVKVTQSSRYLVKRTGEKVFLECVQDMDHENMFWYRQDPGLGLRLIYFSYDVKMKEKGDIPEGYSVSREKKERFSLILESASTNQTSMYLCAARGWTGELFFGEGSRLTVL.

This CDR3 is CASSLQASGSSEQFF. The DNA for the CDR3 is TGTGCCAGCAGCTTACAGGCTAGCGGGAGCAGTGAGCAGTTCTTC. The chain is built from TRBV7-9 and TRBJ2-1; 10 positions match TRBD2. From germline, CDR1 is SEHNR and CDR2 FQNEAQ (reference sequence). V shed 2 bases, J shed 9 bases, and the junction held 7 bases outside the gene matches. The length of the CDR3 is 15 residues.

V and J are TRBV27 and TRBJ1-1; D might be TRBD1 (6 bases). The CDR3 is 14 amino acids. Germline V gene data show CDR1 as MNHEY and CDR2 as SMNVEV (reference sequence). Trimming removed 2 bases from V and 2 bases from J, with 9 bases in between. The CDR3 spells CASSLEGHNTEAFF. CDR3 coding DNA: TGTGCCAGCAGTTTAGAGGGACACAACACTGAAGCTTTCTTT.

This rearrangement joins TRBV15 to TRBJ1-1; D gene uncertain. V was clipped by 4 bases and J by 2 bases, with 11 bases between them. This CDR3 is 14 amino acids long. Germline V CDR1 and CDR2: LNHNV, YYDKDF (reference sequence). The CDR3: CATSMQSANTEAFF. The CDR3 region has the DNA TGTGCCACCAGCATGCAGAGTGCCAACACTGAAGCTTTCTTT.

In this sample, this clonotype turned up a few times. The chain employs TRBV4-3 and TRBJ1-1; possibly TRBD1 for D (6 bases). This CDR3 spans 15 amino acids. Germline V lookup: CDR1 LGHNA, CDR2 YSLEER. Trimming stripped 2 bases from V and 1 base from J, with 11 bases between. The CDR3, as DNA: TGCGCCAGCAGCCAATTCGGACAGTCGAACACTGAAGCTTTCTTT. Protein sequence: CASSQFGQSNTEAFF.

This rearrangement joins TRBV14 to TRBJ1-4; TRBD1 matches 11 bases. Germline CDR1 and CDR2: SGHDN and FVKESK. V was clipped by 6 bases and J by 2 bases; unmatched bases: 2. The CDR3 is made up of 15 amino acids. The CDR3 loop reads CASSRDRGTNEKLFF. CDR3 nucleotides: TGTGCCAGCAGTCGGGACAGGGGGACTAATGAAAAACTGTTTTTT.

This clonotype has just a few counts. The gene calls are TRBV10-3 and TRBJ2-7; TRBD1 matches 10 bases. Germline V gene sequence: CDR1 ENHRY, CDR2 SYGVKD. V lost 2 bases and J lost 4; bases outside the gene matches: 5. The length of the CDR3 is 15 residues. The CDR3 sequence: CAISEGQGGIYEQYF. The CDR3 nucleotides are TGTGCCATCAGTGAGGGACAGGGGGGTATATACGAGCAGTACTTC.

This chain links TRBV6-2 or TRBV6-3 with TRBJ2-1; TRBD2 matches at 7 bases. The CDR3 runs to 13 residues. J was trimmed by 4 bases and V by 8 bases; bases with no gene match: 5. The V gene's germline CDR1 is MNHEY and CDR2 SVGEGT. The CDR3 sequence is CASVPGGYNEQFF. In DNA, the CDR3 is TGTGCCAGCGTTCCCGGGGGGTACAATGAGCAGTTCTTC.

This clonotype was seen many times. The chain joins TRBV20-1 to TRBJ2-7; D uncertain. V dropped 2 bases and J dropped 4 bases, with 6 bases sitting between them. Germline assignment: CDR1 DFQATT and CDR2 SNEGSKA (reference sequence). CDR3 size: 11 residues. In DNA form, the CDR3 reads TGCAGTGCTAGAAGGGAATACGAGCAGTACTTC. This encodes CSARREYEQYF.

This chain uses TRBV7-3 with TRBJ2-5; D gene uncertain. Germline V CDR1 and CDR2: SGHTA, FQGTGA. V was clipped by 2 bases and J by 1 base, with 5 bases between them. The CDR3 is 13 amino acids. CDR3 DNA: TGTGCCAGCAGCTTATGGGCCCAAGAGACCCAGTACTTC. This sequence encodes CASSLWAQETQYF.

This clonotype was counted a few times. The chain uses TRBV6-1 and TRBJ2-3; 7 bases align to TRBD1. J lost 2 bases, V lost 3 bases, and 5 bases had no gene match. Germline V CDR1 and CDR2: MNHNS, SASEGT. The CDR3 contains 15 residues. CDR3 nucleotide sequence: TGTGCCAGCAGTGAGGACAGGTGGGTCACAGATACGCAGTATTTT. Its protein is CASSEDRWVTDTQYF.

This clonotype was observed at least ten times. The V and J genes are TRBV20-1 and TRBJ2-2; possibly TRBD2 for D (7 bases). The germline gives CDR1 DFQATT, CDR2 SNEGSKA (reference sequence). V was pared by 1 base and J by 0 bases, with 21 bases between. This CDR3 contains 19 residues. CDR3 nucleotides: TGCAGTGCTAGAGCGGGGGGCGAGTGGGGACCGACGAACACCGGGGAGCTGTTTTTT. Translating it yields CSARAGGEWGPTNTGELFF.

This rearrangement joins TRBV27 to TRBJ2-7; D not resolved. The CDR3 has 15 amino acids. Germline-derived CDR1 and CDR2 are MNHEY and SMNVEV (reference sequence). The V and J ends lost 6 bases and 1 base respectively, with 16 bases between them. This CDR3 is CASRDTGSLSYEQYF. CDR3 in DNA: TGTGCCAGCAGAGATACCGGGTCTCTTTCCTACGAGCAGTACTTC.

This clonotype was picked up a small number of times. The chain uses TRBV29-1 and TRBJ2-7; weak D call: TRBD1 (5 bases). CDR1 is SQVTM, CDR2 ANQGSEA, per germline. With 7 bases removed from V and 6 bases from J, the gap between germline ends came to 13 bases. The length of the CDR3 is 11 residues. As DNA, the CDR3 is TGCAGCGGAACGCAGGACACCGAGCAGTACTTC. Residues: CSGTQDTEQYF.

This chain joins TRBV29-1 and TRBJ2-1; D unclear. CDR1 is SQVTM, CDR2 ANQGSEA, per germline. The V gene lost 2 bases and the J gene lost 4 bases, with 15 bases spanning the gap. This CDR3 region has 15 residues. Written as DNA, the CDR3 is TGCAGCGTTGAACCCCTCCGCAGCGATTACAATGAGCAGTTCTTC. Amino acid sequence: CSVEPLRSDYNEQFF.

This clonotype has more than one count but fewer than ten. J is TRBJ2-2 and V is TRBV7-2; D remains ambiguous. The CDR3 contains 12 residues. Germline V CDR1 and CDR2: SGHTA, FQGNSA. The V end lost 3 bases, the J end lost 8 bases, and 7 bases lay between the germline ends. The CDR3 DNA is TGTGCCAGCAGCTTTTTGGCGGGGGAGCTGTTTTTT. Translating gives CASSFLAGELFF. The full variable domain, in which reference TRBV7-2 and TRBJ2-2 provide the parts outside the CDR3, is GAGVSQSPSNKVTEKGKDVELRCDPISGHTALYWYRQSLGQGLEFLIYFQGNSAPDKSGLPSDRFSAERTGGSVSTLTIQRTQQEDSAVYLCASSFLAGELFFGEGSRLTVL.

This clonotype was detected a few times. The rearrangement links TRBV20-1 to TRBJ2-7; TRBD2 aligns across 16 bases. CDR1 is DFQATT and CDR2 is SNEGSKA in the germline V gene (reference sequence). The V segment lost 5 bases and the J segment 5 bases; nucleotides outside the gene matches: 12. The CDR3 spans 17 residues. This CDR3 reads CSASNPGLAGGPHEQYF. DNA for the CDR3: TGCAGTGCTTCCAATCCGGGACTAGCGGGAGGGCCCCACGAGCAGTACTTC.

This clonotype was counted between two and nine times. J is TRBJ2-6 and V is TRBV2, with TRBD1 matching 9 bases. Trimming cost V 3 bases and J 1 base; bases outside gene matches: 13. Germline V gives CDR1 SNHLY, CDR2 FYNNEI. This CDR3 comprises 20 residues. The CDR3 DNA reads TGTGCCAGCAGTGACCCAGGGACAGGGAGTGAACTGTCTGGGGCCAACGTCCTGACTTTC. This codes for CASSDPGTGSELSGANVLTF.

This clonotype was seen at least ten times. CDR3 loop: CASRPGAGGLKETQYF. In DNA form, the CDR3 reads TGTGCCAGCAGGCCCGGGGCGGGGGGGCTTAAAGAGACCCAGTACTTC. This chain uses TRBV12-3 or TRBV12-4 with TRBJ2-5, with 9 bases that match TRBD2. V shed 6 bases, J shed 3 bases, and the junction held 11 bases outside the gene matches. The CDR3 extends over 16 amino acids.

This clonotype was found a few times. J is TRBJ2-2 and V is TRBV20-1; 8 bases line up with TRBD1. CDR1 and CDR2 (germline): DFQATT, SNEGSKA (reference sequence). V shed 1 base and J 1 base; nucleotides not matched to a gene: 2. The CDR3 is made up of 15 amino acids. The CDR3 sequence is CSARAGTGNTGELFF. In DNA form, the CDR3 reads TGCAGTGCTAGAGCCGGGACAGGGAACACCGGGGAGCTGTTTTTT.

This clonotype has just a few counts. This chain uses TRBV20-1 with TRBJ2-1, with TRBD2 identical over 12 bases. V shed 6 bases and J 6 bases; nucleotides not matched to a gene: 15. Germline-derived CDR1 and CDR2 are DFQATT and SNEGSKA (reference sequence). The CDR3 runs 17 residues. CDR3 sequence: CSAPPRSSGGAGNEQFF. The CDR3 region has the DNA TGCAGTGCCCCCCCTCGGTCTAGCGGGGGGGCCGGCAATGAGCAGTTCTTC.

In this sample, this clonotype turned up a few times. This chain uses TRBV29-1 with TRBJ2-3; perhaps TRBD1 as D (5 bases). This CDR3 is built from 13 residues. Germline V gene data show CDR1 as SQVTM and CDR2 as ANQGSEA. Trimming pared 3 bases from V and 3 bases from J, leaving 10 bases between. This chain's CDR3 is CSVDKGRTDTQYF. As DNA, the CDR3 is TGCAGCGTTGATAAGGGGCGGACAGATACGCAGTATTTT.